The following is a T cell receptor (beta chain) sequence with its context. The source of the sample is a study of cytomegalovirus exposure and HLA in healthy donors. There are 15 residues in the CDR3. Germline V gene data show CDR1 as SNHLY and CDR2 as FYNNEI. Losses at the gene ends were 4 bases for V and 1 base for J; bases not matched to a gene: 2. In the PCR, 60 Vbeta and 13 Jbeta primers were used. TCRdb's table, derived via immunoSEQ multiplex PCR, lists solely in-frame clones and lacks some. Of fewer than 200,000 clones listed, approximately 73% are singletons. This receptor was identified in a woman between 18 and 29 years old in good health and CMV-seropositive. The specimen was PBMCs. The rearrangement joins TRBV2 to TRBJ2-1; TRBD1 matches 9 bases. The chain's CDR3 is CASSAGTGSYNEQFF. CDR3 coding DNA: TGTGCCAGCAGTGCCGGGACAGGGTCCTACAATGAGCAGTTCTTC.